A selection of T cell receptor beta chains follows, all from one sample in a study of T cells after posttransplantation cyclophosphamide. Method: immunoSEQ multiplex PCR; TCRdb's copy keeps in-frame clones and lacks some. The sample lists fewer than 25,000 clones; roughly nine tenths were seen once. Sequences were derived from PBMCs, sampled after allogeneic stem cell transplant with posttransplant cyclophosphamide. The receptors stem from a female patient in her 30s who received an allogeneic stem cell transplant from an unrelated donor, was CMV-positive, and had no GVHD. Some T cells may be supplied by the graft donor. The CDR3 runs from the conserved cysteine through the conserved F or W. The D gene is left open where the match is weak. Clone size is not always given. Where it is, it says once, few, many or a class for expanded clones.

>TRBD1|NA|TRBV7-2|TRBJ1-4|14
TGTGCCAGCAGCTTCAAAGGGGGCAATGAAAAACTGTTTTTT
CASSFKGGNEKLFF
>NA|NA|TRBV12-5|TRBJ2-1|13
TGTGCTAGTGACGCGACTGCCTACAATGAGCAGTTCTTC
CASDATAYNEQFF
>TRBD1|NA|TRBV5-1|TRBJ2-7|14
TGCGCCAGCAGCACCCGACAGGGACGCGACGAGCAGTACTTC
CASSTRQGRDEQYF
>NA|few|TRBV27|TRBJ2-2|13
TGTGCCAGCGCGATTAGAAACACCGGGGAGCTGTTTTTT
CASAIRNTGELFF
>NA|NA|TRBV28|TRBJ1-5|18
TGTGCCAGCAGTTTACCAGGGATTAGAGTCCCTAGCAATCAGCCCCAGCATTTT
CASSLPGIRVPSNQPQHF
>NA|NA|TRBV2|TRBJ2-7|17
TGTGCCAGCCTCCATCTGATACCAGGGAAAAACCGCTACGAGCAGTACTTC
CASLHLIPGKNRYEQYF
>NA|NA|TRBV9|TRBJ1-6|15
TGTGCCAGCAGCGTAGAGTCTAGGGGTAATTCACCCCTCCACTTT
CASSVESRGNSPLHF
>NA|NA|TRBV2|TRBJ1-1|14
TGTGCCAGCAGTGGGGGAACAGGGCTCACTGAAGCTTTCTTT
CASSGGTGLTEAFF
>NA|NA|TRBV5-4|TRBJ1-2|14
TGTGCCAGCAACCTCCGGGGATCACTCTATGGCTACACCTTC
CASNLRGSLYGYTF
>NA|NA|TRBV6-6|TRBJ2-7|12
TGTGCCAGCGGGAGGGGGAGCTACGAGCAGTACTTC
CASGRGSYEQYF
>TRBD2|once|TRBV7-8|TRBJ2-7|16
TGTGCCAGCAGCTGGAGACTAGCGGGGGGGATCCACGAGCAGTACTTC
CASSWRLAGGIHEQYF
>TRBD1|once|TRBV11-3|TRBJ2-7|15
TGTGCCAGCAGCTATGACAGGGGGCAAGCCTACGAGCAGTACTTC
CASSYDRGQAYEQYF
>TRBD1|NA|TRBV27|TRBJ2-3|16
TGTGCCAGCAGTTACAGGACAGGGGTTCTCACAGATACGCAGTATTTT
CASSYRTGVLTDTQYF
>NA|NA|TRBV18|TRBJ2-7|14
TGTGCCAGCTCACCGGATCTCGGGGCCTACGAGCAGTACTTC
CASSPDLGAYEQYF
>TRBD1|NA|TRBV30|TRBJ1-5|14
TGTGCCTGGAGTGTACGGACAGGGAATCAGCCCCAGCATTTT
CAWSVRTGNQPQHF
>NA|NA|TRBV29-1|TRBJ2-3|15
TGCAGCGTTGAGGGAAGGGCCCCAGGGACAGATACGCAGTATTTT
CSVEGRAPGTDTQYF
>NA|NA|TRBV7-7|TRBJ2-7|13
TGTGCCAGCAGCTTAGCGCCTAGCAACGAGCAGTACTTC
CASSLAPSNEQYF
>NA|NA|TRBV29-1|TRBJ2-5|12
TGCAGCGTTGCGGACAGTTCGGAGACCCAGTACTTC
CSVADSSETQYF
>TRBD1|NA|TRBV30|TRBJ1-4|15
TGTGCCTGCAGGACAGGCTCTGCAACTAATGAAAAACTGTTTTTT
CACRTGSATNEKLFF
>NA|NA|TRBV5-1|TRBJ1-3|13
TGCGCCAGCAGCTTGTCCCCGGGAAACACCATATATTTT
CASSLSPGNTIYF
>NA|NA|TRBV28|TRBJ2-3|14
TGTGCCAGCAGCCCGACTAGTTCCACAGATACGCAGTATTTT
CASSPTSSTDTQYF
>TRBD1|NA|TRBV11-1|TRBJ1-5|14
TGTGCCAGCAGCAGAGACAGGGAAGGTCAGCCCCAGCATTTT
CASSRDREGQPQHF
>NA|NA|TRBV5-4|TRBJ2-3|14
TGTGCCAGCAGCAACCCCCAGGGATGGGATACGCAGTATTTT
CASSNPQGWDTQYF
>TRBD1|NA|TRBV27|TRBJ2-7|15
TGTGCCAGCAGTCAACCGGGACAGGGTAATTACGAGCAGTACTTC
CASSQPGQGNYEQYF
>NA|NA|TRBV6-5|TRBJ2-1|14
TGTGCCAGCAGTAGGTCCCCCAGGGTCCATGAGCAGTTCTTC
CASSRSPRVHEQFF
>NA|NA|TRBV11-2|TRBJ2-3|11
TGTGCCAGCTCTTTTGCGGATACGCAGTATTTT
CASSFADTQYF
>TRBD2|NA|TRBV11-2|TRBJ2-3|18
TGTGCCAGCAGCCGGACGTGGGGCGGGGACTATAGCACAGATACGCAGTATTTT
CASSRTWGGDYSTDTQYF